These 15 T cell receptor beta chains were all obtained from the same sample, sequenced in a study of graft-versus-host responses after intestinal transplantation. Their antigens remain unidentified. The assay was immunoSEQ multiplex PCR, and TCRdb's table has in-frame clones only and misses some. Of fewer than 65,000 clones in the sample, 89% were seen once. Specimen: unstimulated CD4+ T cells sorted from spleen or lymph node cells, collected before transplant. The receptors come from a human donor who was the organ donor for an intestinal transplant.

The chain combines TRBV29-1 with TRBJ2-3; D unclear. The CDR3 loop spans 13 amino acids. Germline V gene data show CDR1 as SQVTM and CDR2 as ANQGSEA. The V end lost 3 bases, the J end lost 0 bases, and 7 bases lay between the germline ends. The CDR3 protein is CSVDSFSTDTQYF. CDR3 nucleotides: TGCAGCGTTGACTCGTTTAGCACAGATACGCAGTATTTT.

The chain combines TRBV5-8 with TRBJ1-1, with no clear D. There are 15 residues in the CDR3. V was trimmed by 2 bases and J by 4 bases, leaving 15 bases between them. The V gene's germline CDR1 is SGHTS and CDR2 YDEGEE. CDR3 amino acids: CASSFKTPGGTEAFF. The CDR3 DNA reads TGTGCCAGCAGCTTCAAAACCCCTGGAGGCACTGAAGCTTTCTTT.

The rearrangement joins TRBV6-5 to TRBJ2-7; D gene ambiguous. Germline CDR1 reads MNHEY; CDR2 reads SVGAGI. Trimming pared 6 bases from V and 2 bases from J, leaving 14 bases between. The CDR3 is 14 residues long. The CDR3 loop is CASSQAPGTYEQYF. In DNA, the CDR3 is TGTGCCAGCAGCCAAGCCCCAGGAACCTACGAGCAGTACTTC.

The sample holds one count of this clone. V is TRBV5-6 and J is TRBJ2-3; the match to TRBD2 covers 15 bases. This CDR3 comprises 15 residues. V gave up 4 bases and J gave up 7 bases; unmatched junction bases: 4. Germline lookup yields CDR1 SGHDT and CDR2 YYEEEE. In DNA, the CDR3 is TGTGCCAGCAGCACCGGGACTAGCGGGAGGCATACGCAGTATTTT. Its protein product is CASSTGTSGRHTQYF.

The CDR3 here is CASSLDRGNEQFF. CDR3 nucleotides: TGTGCCAGCAGCTTAGACAGGGGTAATGAGCAGTTCTTC. This sequence joins TRBV11-2 and TRBJ2-1; D possibly corresponds to TRBD1 (6 bases). V lost 0 bases and J 7 bases, leaving 7 bases between the germline ends. The CDR3 is 13 amino acids. CDR1 SGHAT and CDR2 FQNNGV come from the germline V gene.

The gene calls are TRBV15 and TRBJ2-5; 7 bases align to TRBD1. The germline CDR1 and CDR2 sequences are LNHNV and YYDKDF (reference sequence). V lost 2 bases, J lost 5 bases, and 5 bases stayed unmatched. The CDR3 spans 14 residues. The CDR3 reads CATSRWGQKETQYF. The CDR3 nucleotides read TGTGCCACCAGCAGATGGGGACAGAAGGAGACCCAGTACTTC.

The genes are TRBV25-1 and TRBJ2-5, with TRBD1 matching over 8 bases. The CDR3 runs 14 residues. The junction had 7 bases not matched to a gene; V was cut back by 4 bases and J by 6 bases. From germline, CDR1 is MGHDK and CDR2 SYGVNS. The CDR3 region has the DNA TGTGCCAGCAGTGGTCAGACAGGGGAACAGACCCAGTACTTC. Its protein product is CASSGQTGEQTQYF.

This clone was observed a handful of times. The rearrangement joins TRBV11-3 to TRBJ2-2; TRBD1 matches 10 bases. With 5 bases clipped from V and 4 bases from J, the junction kept 4 bases outside the gene matches. Germline lookup yields CDR1 SGHNT and CDR2 YENEEA. The CDR3 is 15 residues long. CDR3 sequence: CASSHRDRGTGELFF. The CDR3 DNA reads TGTGCCAGCAGCCACCGGGACAGGGGCACCGGGGAGCTGTTTTTT.

The V call is TRBV28, the J call TRBJ1-1, with 8 bases matching TRBD1. V dropped 5 bases and J dropped 6; count of bases not matched to a gene: 17. Per germline, CDR1 MDHEN and CDR2 SYDVKM. The CDR3 length is 17 residues. In DNA form, the CDR3 reads TGTGCCAGCAGTACCCACAGGGGGGTGGTACAGTCTTCTGAAGCTTTCTTT. Translating it yields CASSTHRGVVQSSEAFF.

The rearrangement links TRBV19 to TRBJ1-4; D not resolved. The CDR3 has 15 amino acids. V shed 11 bases and J shed 4 bases, with 20 bases lying between them. Germline V gene lookup returns CDR1 LNHDA and CDR2 SQIVND (reference sequence). CDR3 nucleotides: TGTGCCGTATCCCTTCAAGTAAGCCGTAATGAAAAACTGTTTTTT. It translates to CAVSLQVSRNEKLFF.

The chain links TRBV11-3 to TRBJ2-3; D is ambiguous. The CDR3 is made up of 13 amino acids. Germline V gene data show CDR1 as SGHNT and CDR2 as YENEEA. V was trimmed by 2 bases and J by 5 bases, leaving 8 bases between them. The CDR3 sequence is CASSLSEEDTQYF. The DNA of the CDR3 is TGTGCCAGCAGCTTAAGCGAAGAAGATACGCAGTATTTT. Looking up the rest from reference TRBV11-3 and TRBJ2-3 gives the full variable domain: EAGVVQSPRYKIIEKKQPVAFWCNPISGHNTLYWYLQNLGQGPELLIRYENEEAVDDSQLPKDRFSAERLKGVDSTLKIQPAELGDSAVYLCASSLSEEDTQYFGPGTRLTVL.

This sequence joins TRBV7-2 and TRBJ2-1; 9 bases map to TRBD2. CDR1 and CDR2 (germline): SGHTA, FQGNSA. J lost 12 bases, V lost 4 bases, and 16 bases had no gene match. This CDR3 is built from 16 residues. The CDR3 DNA reads TGTGCCAGCAGCTCCAATGGAGGCAGCGGGAGGTATGGGCAGTTCTTC. It specifies CASSSNGGSGRYGQFF.

The CDR3 region has the DNA TGTGCCAGCAGCATTGCACGGGCAACTAATGAAAAACTGTTTTTT. Amino acid sequence: CASSIARATNEKLFF. This chain connects TRBV7-9 to TRBJ1-4; D gene ambiguous. This CDR3 is built from 15 residues. V lost 5 bases and J lost 0, with 10 bases in between. CDR1 and CDR2 (germline): SEHNR, FQNEAQ (reference sequence). Based on the CDR3 plus reference TRBV7-9 and TRBJ1-4, the full variable domain is DTGVSQNPRHKITKRGQNVTFRCDPISEHNRLYWYRQTLGQGPEFLTYFQNEAQLEKSRLLSDRFSAERPKGSFSTLEIQRTEQGDSAMYLCASSIARATNEKLFFGSGTQLSVL.

The chain uses TRBV28 and TRBJ2-3; 9 nucleotides line up with TRBD2. Germline V gene data show CDR1 as MDHEN and CDR2 as SYDVKM. J gave up 1 base and V 1 base, and 3 bases lay outside the gene matches. The CDR3 has 16 residues. In nucleotides, the CDR3 is TGTGCCAGCAGTTTATCTACTAGCGGGCGCACAGATACGCAGTATTTT. It specifies CASSLSTSGRTDTQYF.

The chain employs TRBV5-6 and TRBJ1-1, with 9 bases fitting TRBD1. Germline CDR1 reads SGHDT; CDR2 reads YYEEEE. The CDR3 is 14 residues long. V gave up 4 bases and J gave up 3 bases; unmatched junction bases: 4. The DNA of the CDR3 is TGTGCCAGCAGCGCCCGGGACAGGGACACTGAAGCTTTCTTT. Protein sequence: CASSARDRDTEAFF.